These T cell receptor beta chains were read from a single sample in a study of blood T cell repertoires in COVID-19. Assay used: immunoSEQ multiplex PCR; TCRdb lists only in-frame clones, some missing. Among about 89,000 clones listed, approximately 75% were seen once. The sequenced sample was peripheral blood. Receptors were obtained from a woman at least 80 years old with acute or convalescent COVID-19. CDR3s include the opening cysteine and the closing phenylalanine or tryptophan. A D gene is named only where the DNA matches it firmly. Size values are once, few and many counts, or a class for expanded clones, and some rows have none.

v_gene	abundance	d_gene	j_gene	CDR3nt	CDR3aa
TRBV2	-	-	TRBJ1-1	TGTGCCAGCAACCCCTCCACGGGCGGAGGCACTGAAGCTTTCTTT	CASNPSTGGGTEAFF
TRBV19	-	-	TRBJ2-1	TGTGCCAGTAGTATAGGAAGGAGGGGTCGGTACAATGAGCAGTTCTTC	CASSIGRRGRYNEQFF
TRBV2	-	TRBD1	TRBJ1-4	TGTGCCAGCAGCGGACAGGGTGCAGGGGAAAAACTGTTTTTT	CASSGQGAGEKLFF
TRBV7-3	-	TRBD1	TRBJ2-7	TGTGCCAGCAGCATCTTAGCCGGGACAGAGTACGAGCAGTACTTC	CASSILAGTEYEQYF
TRBV6-5	-	TRBD1	TRBJ1-3	TGTGCCAGCAGGACCAACCGGGACAGTCGAAACACCATATATTTT	CASRTNRDSRNTIYF
TRBV7-9	many	-	TRBJ1-1	TGTGCCAGCAGCTTACAGAACACTGAAGCTTTCTTT	CASSLQNTEAFF
TRBV30	once	TRBD1	TRBJ2-5	TGTGCCTGGGAGACAGGGGGTTCAGAGACCCAGTACTTC	CAWETGGSETQYF
TRBV19	few	-	TRBJ1-1	TGTGCCAGTAGTCCTTCGGGGGGGGGAGCAAGTACTGAAGCTTTCTTT	CASSPSGGGASTEAFF
TRBV6-1	-	-	TRBJ2-2	TGTGCCAGCAGTGACGAGGAGGGGCCGAGCGGGGAGCTGTTTTTT	CASSDEEGPSGELFF
TRBV5-4	-	-	TRBJ2-3	TGTGCCAGCAGCCCCGCAGGCCTTACTAGCACAGATACGCAGTATTTT	CASSPAGLTSTDTQYF
TRBV4-1	once	-	TRBJ2-2	TGCGCCAGCAGCCAAGATCTGGCCAGGGAGGCCGGGGAGCTGTTTTTT	CASSQDLAREAGELFF
TRBV5-4	-	TRBD2	TRBJ2-1	TGTGCCAGCAGCAGTTCTAACGGGGGGTACAATGAGCAGTTCTTC	CASSSSNGGYNEQFF
TRBV7-9	-	TRBD1	TRBJ1-2	TGTGCCAGCAGCCGGGGACAGGGGCCGAACGACCTCTATGGCTACACCTTC	CASSRGQGPNDLYGYTF
TRBV5-4	once	TRBD2	TRBJ2-3	TGTGCCAGCAGCTTTAGAAGCGGGGGTTCAACAGATACGCAGTATTTT	CASSFRSGGSTDTQYF
TRBV5-1	few	-	TRBJ1-2	TGCGCCAGCAGCTTGGTGCTAGGGGATGGCTACACCTTC	CASSLVLGDGYTF
TRBV6-5	-	TRBD1	TRBJ1-1	TGTGCCAGCAGTAAACCGGGACAGGGGAACACTGAAGCTTTCTTT	CASSKPGQGNTEAFF
TRBV9	-	TRBD1	TRBJ1-1	TGTGCCAGCAGCGCTAGACAGGGATTAATGAACACTGAAGCTTTCTTT	CASSARQGLMNTEAFF
TRBV2	few	TRBD1	TRBJ2-7	TGTGCCAGCAGTTCCGGGACAGGGGGCTACGAGCAGTACTTC	CASSSGTGGYEQYF
TRBV5-1	many	TRBD1	TRBJ1-1	TGCGCCAGCAGCCCTAGACAGGGGGGGAAAACTGAAGCTTTCTTT	CASSPRQGGKTEAFF
TRBV4-1	-	-	TRBJ2-7	TGCGCCAGCAGCCAAGGGCACGGGAGCTCCTACGAGCAGTACTTC	CASSQGHGSSYEQYF
TRBV6-5	-	TRBD2	TRBJ2-5	TGTGCCAGCAGGGGGAGACTAGCGGGGGAAGAGACCCAGTACTTC	CASRGRLAGEETQYF
TRBV3-1/TRBV3-2	-	TRBD2	TRBJ2-1	TGTGCCAGCAGCAATTTAGCGGGGGGGTACAATGAGCAGTTCTTC	CASSNLAGGYNEQFF
TRBV3-1/TRBV3-2	-	-	TRBJ1-5	TGTGCCAGCAGCCAAGGAGCCGGGGGGCAGCCCCAGCATTTT	CASSQGAGGQPQHF
TRBV24-1	-	TRBD2	TRBJ2-1	TGTGCCACCAGTGATTTGGGACTAGCGGGGGGAAATGAGCAGTTCTTC	CATSDLGLAGGNEQFF
TRBV7-8	-	-	TRBJ1-5	TGTGCCAGCAGCTTAGGTTATAGCAATCAGCCCCAGCATTTT	CASSLGYSNQPQHF
TRBV18	once	TRBD1	TRBJ1-3	TGTGCCAGCTCACCCACGACAGGGGCTCCCTCTGGAAACACCATATATTTT	CASSPTTGAPSGNTIYF
TRBV7-2	-	TRBD2	TRBJ2-7	TGTGCCAGCAGCTTAAGGCGGGGGAGCGAGCAGTACTTC	CASSLRRGSEQYF
TRBV4-1	-	-	TRBJ1-2	TGCGCCAGCAGCCAGAGTGTAGGCAGACTTAACTATGGCTACACCTTC	CASSQSVGRLNYGYTF
TRBV10-3	-	-	TRBJ1-1	TGTGCCATCAGTGGGTCCCAGGACACTGAAGCTTTCTTT	CAISGSQDTEAFF
TRBV5-1	once	-	TRBJ1-3	TGCGCCAGCAGCTTGTTGGGGCAGGGGATGGGAAACACCATATATTTT	CASSLLGQGMGNTIYF
TRBV5-4	-	TRBD2	TRBJ2-3	TGTGCCAGCAGCTGGACACTAGCGGGGGCTACAGATACGCAGTATTTT	CASSWTLAGATDTQYF
TRBV6-1	few	-	TRBJ1-2	TGTGCCAGCAGTGAGGGGACTCAGGCCTATGGCTACACCTTC	CASSEGTQAYGYTF
TRBV23-1	few	-	TRBJ2-7	TGCGCCAGCAGTCAACTCAGGATGGCCAAGCAGTACTTC	CASSQLRMAKQYF
TRBV5-1	-	-	TRBJ2-1	TGCGCCAGCAGCGTCCTGACAGGAACAGCCTACAATGAGCAGTTCTTC	CASSVLTGTAYNEQFF
TRBV9	many	TRBD1	TRBJ1-2	TGTGCCAGCAGCGGGGTCCAGACAGGGAATTCCTATGGCTACACCTTC	CASSGVQTGNSYGYTF
TRBV27	-	TRBD2	TRBJ2-3	TGTGCCAGCAGTAAAAGTAGCGGGGGTAACACAGATACGCAGTATTTT	CASSKSSGGNTDTQYF
TRBV30	-	-	TRBJ1-5	TGTGCCTGGAGTGTGGGAGCTGATCAGCCCCAGCATTTT	CAWSVGADQPQHF
TRBV5-5	-	-	TRBJ1-6	TGTGCCAGCAGCCTCGGGGGGACGTCCTATAATTCACCCCTCCACTTT	CASSLGGTSYNSPLHF
TRBV5-1	few	-	TRBJ1-2	TGCGCCAGCAGCTTGCAACAGGGTCTCCACTATGGCTACACCTTC	CASSLQQGLHYGYTF
TRBV27	few	TRBD1	TRBJ2-7	TGTGCCAGCAGTTTATCCCTCGGGACAGGGGTTCACGAGCAGTACTTC	CASSLSLGTGVHEQYF
TRBV18	-	-	TRBJ1-2	TGTGCCAGCTCACCAACAGGACAGTTCGACACCTTC	CASSPTGQFDTF
TRBV30	-	-	TRBJ2-2	TGTGCCTGGAATAGGGGAAGGACCACCGGGGAGCTGTTTTTT	CAWNRGRTTGELFF
TRBV2	few	TRBD2	TRBJ2-5	TGTGCCAGCACGGGCAGCGGGGGGCGAGGGACCCAGTACTTC	CASTGSGGRGTQYF
TRBV7-2	-	TRBD2	TRBJ2-2	TGTGCCAGCAGCTTAGATTTCGCGGGGGGGCAGGGCACCGGGGAGCTGTTTTTT	CASSLDFAGGQGTGELFF
TRBV12-3/TRBV12-4	-	-	TRBJ1-2	TGTGCCAGCAGTTTGACAGGTGGATATGGCTACACCTTC	CASSLTGGYGYTF
TRBV5-4	few	TRBD1	TRBJ2-3	TGTGCCAGCAGGTCGGGACAGACCTCTAGCACAGATACGCAGTATTTT	CASRSGQTSSTDTQYF
TRBV7-2	few	-	TRBJ1-2	TGTGCCAGCAGCTTGAGTGGTGGCTACACCTTC	CASSLSGGYTF
TRBV6-1	few	-	TRBJ2-5	TGTGCCAGCAGTGAAGACCCACTCCAAGAGACCCAGTACTTC	CASSEDPLQETQYF
TRBV5-1	-	TRBD1	TRBJ2-2	TGCGCCAGCAGCCCCGGGACAGGGAACACCGGGGAGCTGTTTTTT	CASSPGTGNTGELFF
TRBV5-4	once	TRBD1	TRBJ1-2	TGTGCCAGCAGGGACAGGGTGGGCTTTAACTATGGCTACACCTTC	CASRDRVGFNYGYTF
TRBV7-9	-	-	TRBJ1-2	TGTGCCAGCAGCTTAAAGCTTCTGTATTCGAAGGCGGAAGGTGGCTACACCTTC	CASSLKLLYSKAEGGYTF
TRBV7-2	-	TRBD1	TRBJ2-7	TGTGCCAGCAGCTTAGGACGGACAGGGATTAGGAACGAGCAGTACTTC	CASSLGRTGIRNEQYF
TRBV5-5	many	-	TRBJ1-2	TGTGCCAGCAGCCAGGGGACGGGTTTCTACACCTTC	CASSQGTGFYTF
TRBV6-5	many	-	TRBJ1-2	TGTGCCAGCTTAGGGGGGGATGGCTACACCTTC	CASLGGDGYTF
TRBV20-1	-	-	TRBJ2-7	TGCAGTGCTAGCGGGGCCTACGAGCAGTACTTC	CSASGAYEQYF
TRBV10-3	-	TRBD1	TRBJ1-3	TGTGCCATCAGAGGGACAGGGAATGGAAACACCATATATTTT	CAIRGTGNGNTIYF
TRBV15	-	-	TRBJ2-7	TGTGCCACCAGCAACCTCCGAGTGACATCCTACGAGCAGTACTTC	CATSNLRVTSYEQYF